What follows are 5 T cell receptor beta chains derived from one specimen sequenced in a study of cytomegalovirus exposure and HLA in healthy donors. Using immunoSEQ multiplex PCR, the repertoire was profiled, and TCRdb retains in-frame clones only, with some absent. In the table there are around 62,000 clones, roughly 91% of which are singletons. Sequenced: PBMCs. The origin of the receptors is a woman younger than 30 in good health and CMV-seronegative.

This chain joins TRBV27 and TRBJ2-1, with 11 bases fitting TRBD2. CDR3 length equals 17 residues. The J segment lost 7 bases and the V segment lost 0 bases, leaving 8 bases of the junction unmatched. Germline V CDR1 and CDR2: MNHEY, SMNVEV (reference sequence). The CDR3 spells CASSLSYGTSGFNEQFF. The CDR3 region has the DNA TGTGCCAGCAGTTTATCGTACGGGACTAGCGGTTTTAATGAGCAGTTCTTC.

The gene calls are TRBV28 and TRBJ2-1, with 9 bases that match TRBD2. Germline assignment: CDR1 MDHEN and CDR2 SYDVKM. The CDR3 runs to 14 residues. Trimming took 2 bases from V and 8 from J; bases not matched to a gene: 4. The CDR3 coding sequence is TGTGCCAGCAGTTTAGCGGGAGGGCCATATGAGCAGTTCTTC. It codes for CASSLAGGPYEQFF.

This clone has more than one count but fewer than ten. V usage is TRBV28 and J usage is TRBJ2-7; 13 bases agree with TRBD2. The germline V gene encodes CDR1 MDHEN and CDR2 SYDVKM. The CDR3 has 16 amino acids. The junction had 11 bases not matched to a gene; V was cut back by 6 bases and J by 6 bases. The CDR3 here is CASRVTSGRGLGEQYF. The CDR3 DNA sequence: TGTGCCAGCAGGGTAACTAGCGGGAGGGGCCTTGGCGAGCAGTACTTC.

V is TRBV7-2 and J is TRBJ2-5; TRBD2 agrees at 9 bases. CDR3 length: 19 residues. CDR1 is SGHTA, CDR2 FQGNSA, per germline. The V and J ends lost 0 bases and 9 bases, in that order; junction bases with no gene match: 20. CDR3: CASSLAPASGATGQGAQYF. The CDR3 DNA sequence: TGTGCCAGCAGCTTAGCGCCTGCTAGCGGGGCCACGGGGCAAGGGGCCCAGTACTTC.

A single count supports this clone. CDR3 region: CASNGQGANSPLHF. The CDR3 nucleotides are TGTGCCAGTAATGGACAGGGGGCAAATTCACCCCTCCACTTT. The rearrangement joins TRBV19 to TRBJ1-6; 11 bases are a match to TRBD1. V lost 7 bases, J lost 7 bases, and 3 bases stayed unmatched. The germline gives CDR1 LNHDA, CDR2 SQIVND (reference sequence). The CDR3 loop spans 14 amino acids.